This T cell receptor beta chain was captured by sequencing in a study of blood T cells in healthy people across ages. Through a sample-barcoded 5' primer and a J-beta primer mix, a second PCR was run for 7 to 11 cycles. Via MiXCR, TCRdb re-called the 5' RACE reads, giving one row per CDR3 protein. Of hundreds of thousands of distinct CDR3 sequences listed, 45% to 50% are singletons. Germline V lookup: CDR1 SGHVS, CDR2 FNYEAQ. After removal of 2 bases from V and 5 bases from J, the junction contained 15 bases not matched to a gene. The CDR3 sequence is 18 residues long. The receptor was isolated from a woman aged 60-70 years in good health. The chain has TRBV7-6 and TRBJ2-3; TRBD1 agrees at 8 bases. The sample was blood. The CDR3 DNA follows: TGTGCCAGCAGCTTACGCTCCTCGGGCAGGGGGCTTGGAGATACGCAGTATTTT. Its protein is CASSLRSSGRGLGDTQYF.